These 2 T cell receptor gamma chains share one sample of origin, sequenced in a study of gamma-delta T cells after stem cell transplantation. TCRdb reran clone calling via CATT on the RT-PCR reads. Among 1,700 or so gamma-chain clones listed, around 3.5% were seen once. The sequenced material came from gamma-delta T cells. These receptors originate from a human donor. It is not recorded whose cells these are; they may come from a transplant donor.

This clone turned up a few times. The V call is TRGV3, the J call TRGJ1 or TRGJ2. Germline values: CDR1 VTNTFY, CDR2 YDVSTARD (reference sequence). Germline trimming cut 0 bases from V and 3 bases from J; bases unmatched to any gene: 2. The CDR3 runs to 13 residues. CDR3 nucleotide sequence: TGTGCCACCTGGGACAGGCCTTATTATAAGAAACTCTTT. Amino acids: CATWDRPYYKKLF.

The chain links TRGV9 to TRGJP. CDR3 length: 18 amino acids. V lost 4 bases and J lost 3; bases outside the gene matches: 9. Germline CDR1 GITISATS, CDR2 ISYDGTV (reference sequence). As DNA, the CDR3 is TGTGCCTTGTGGGACCAACCTTCGCAAGAGTTGGGCAAAAAAATCAAGGTATTT. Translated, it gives CALWDQPSQELGKKIKVF.